What follows is one T cell receptor (beta chain) and its context. Three rounds of nested PCR, following a modified ARM-PCR protocol, produced the TCRbeta library. TCRdb re-called the multiplex PCR reads through MiXCR, storing one row per CDR3 protein. The profile shows over 100,000 distinct CDR3 sequences, roughly two thirds of them singletons. No cell sorting was done before RNA was extracted from the tissue. Distant lung tissue was collected more than 3 cm away from the tumor edge. The sample is drawn from a study of tumor and adjacent non-tumor tissue in lung cancer. CDR1 is SGDLS and CDR2 is YYNGEE in the germline V gene. V lost 0 bases, J lost 4 bases, and 1 base stayed unmatched. This CDR3 is built from 14 residues.

The sequence was collected from a man between 60 and 75 years old with non-small cell lung cancer. The material sequenced was distant non-tumor lung tissue. This chain uses TRBV9 with TRBJ2-7, with 10 bases lining up with TRBD2. CDR3 in amino acids: CASSVGGLAYEQYF. The DNA of the CDR3 is TGTGCCAGCAGCGTAGGGGGACTAGCGTACGAGCAGTACTTC.